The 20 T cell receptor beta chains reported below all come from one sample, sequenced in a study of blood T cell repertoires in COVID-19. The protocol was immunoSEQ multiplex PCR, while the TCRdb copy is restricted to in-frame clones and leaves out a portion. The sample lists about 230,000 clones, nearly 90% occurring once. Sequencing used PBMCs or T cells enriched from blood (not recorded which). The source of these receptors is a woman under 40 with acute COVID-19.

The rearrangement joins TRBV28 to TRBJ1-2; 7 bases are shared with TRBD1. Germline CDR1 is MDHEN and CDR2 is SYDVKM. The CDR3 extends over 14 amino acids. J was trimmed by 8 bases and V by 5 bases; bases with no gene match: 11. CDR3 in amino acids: CASSPDRERGGYTF. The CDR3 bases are TGTGCCAGCAGTCCCGACAGGGAACGAGGCGGCTACACCTTC.

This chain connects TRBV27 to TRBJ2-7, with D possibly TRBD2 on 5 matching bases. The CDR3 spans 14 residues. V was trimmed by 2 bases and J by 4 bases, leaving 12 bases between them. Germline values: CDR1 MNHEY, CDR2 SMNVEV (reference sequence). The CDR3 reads CASSLKRVGYEQYF. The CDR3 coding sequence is TGTGCCAGCAGTTTAAAGAGGGTTGGATACGAGCAGTACTTC.

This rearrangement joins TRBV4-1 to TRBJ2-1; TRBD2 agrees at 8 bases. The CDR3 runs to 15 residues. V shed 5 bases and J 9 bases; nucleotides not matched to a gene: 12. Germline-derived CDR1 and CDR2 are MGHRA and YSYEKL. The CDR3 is CASSFQAGEPSEQFF. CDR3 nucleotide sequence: TGCGCCAGCAGCTTCCAAGCGGGGGAGCCGAGTGAGCAGTTCTTC.

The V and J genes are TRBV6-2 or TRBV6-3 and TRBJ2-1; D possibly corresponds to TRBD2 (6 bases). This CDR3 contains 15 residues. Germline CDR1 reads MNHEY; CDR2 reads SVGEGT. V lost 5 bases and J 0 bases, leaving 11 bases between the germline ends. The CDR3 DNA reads TGTGCCAGCAGTGACCTGACTAGCTCCTACAATGAGCAGTTCTTC. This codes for CASSDLTSSYNEQFF.

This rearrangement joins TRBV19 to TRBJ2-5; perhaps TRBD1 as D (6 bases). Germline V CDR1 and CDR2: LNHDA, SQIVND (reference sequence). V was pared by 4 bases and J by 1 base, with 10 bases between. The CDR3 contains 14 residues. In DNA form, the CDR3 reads TGTGCCAGTAGTACAGGACAGCCCCAAGAGACCCAGTACTTC. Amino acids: CASSTGQPQETQYF.

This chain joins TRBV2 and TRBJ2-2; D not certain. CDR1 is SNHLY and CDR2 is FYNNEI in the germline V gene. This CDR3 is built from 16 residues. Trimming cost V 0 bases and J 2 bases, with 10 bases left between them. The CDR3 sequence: CASSEARQTNTGELFF. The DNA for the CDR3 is TGTGCCAGCAGTGAAGCGCGGCAGACCAACACCGGGGAGCTGTTTTTT.

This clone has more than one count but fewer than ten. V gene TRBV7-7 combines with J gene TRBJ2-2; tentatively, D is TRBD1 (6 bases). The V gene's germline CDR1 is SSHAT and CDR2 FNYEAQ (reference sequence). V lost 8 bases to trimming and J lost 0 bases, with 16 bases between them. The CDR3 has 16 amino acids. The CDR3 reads CASRPSGQSNTGELFF. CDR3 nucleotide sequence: TGTGCCAGCCGCCCCTCGGGACAATCGAACACCGGGGAGCTGTTTTTT.

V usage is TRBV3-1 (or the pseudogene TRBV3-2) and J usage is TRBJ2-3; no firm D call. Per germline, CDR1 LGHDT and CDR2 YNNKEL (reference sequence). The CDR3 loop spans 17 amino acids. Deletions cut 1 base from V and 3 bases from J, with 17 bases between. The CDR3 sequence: CASSQGIAGTLTDTQYF. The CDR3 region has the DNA TGTGCCAGCAGCCAAGGTATTGCAGGCACCCTGACAGATACGCAGTATTTT.

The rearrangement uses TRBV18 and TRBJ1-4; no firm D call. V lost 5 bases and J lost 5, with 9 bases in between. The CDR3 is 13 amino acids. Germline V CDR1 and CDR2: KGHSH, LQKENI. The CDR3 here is CASSSGRNEKLFF. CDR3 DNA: TGTGCCAGCTCATCCGGGAGGAATGAAAAACTGTTTTTT.

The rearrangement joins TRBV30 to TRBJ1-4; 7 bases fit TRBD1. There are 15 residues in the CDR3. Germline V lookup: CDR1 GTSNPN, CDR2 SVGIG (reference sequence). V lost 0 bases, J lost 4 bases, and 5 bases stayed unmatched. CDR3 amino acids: CAWSVPRGINEKLFF. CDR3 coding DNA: TGTGCCTGGAGTGTTCCCAGGGGGATTAATGAAAAACTGTTTTTT.

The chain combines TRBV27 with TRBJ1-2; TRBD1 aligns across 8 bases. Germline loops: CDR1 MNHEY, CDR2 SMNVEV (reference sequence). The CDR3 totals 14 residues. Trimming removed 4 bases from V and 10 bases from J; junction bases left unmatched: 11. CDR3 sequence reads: CASSSSPGTGVYTF. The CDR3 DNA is TGTGCCAGCAGTTCTTCACCCGGGACAGGAGTCTACACCTTC.

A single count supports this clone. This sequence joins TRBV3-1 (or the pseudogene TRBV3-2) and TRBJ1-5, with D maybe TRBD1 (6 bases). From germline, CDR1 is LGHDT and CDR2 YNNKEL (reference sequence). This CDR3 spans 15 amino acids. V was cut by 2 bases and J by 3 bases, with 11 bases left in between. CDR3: CASSQLQGFNQPQHF. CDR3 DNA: TGTGCCAGCAGCCAACTACAGGGATTCAATCAGCCCCAGCATTTT.

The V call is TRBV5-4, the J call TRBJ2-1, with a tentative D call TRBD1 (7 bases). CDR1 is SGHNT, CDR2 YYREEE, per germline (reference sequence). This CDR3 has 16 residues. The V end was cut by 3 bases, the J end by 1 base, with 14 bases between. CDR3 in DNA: TGTGCCAGCAGCTCCGGGGGACAGCAATCCTACAATGAGCAGTTCTTC. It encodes CASSSGGQQSYNEQFF.

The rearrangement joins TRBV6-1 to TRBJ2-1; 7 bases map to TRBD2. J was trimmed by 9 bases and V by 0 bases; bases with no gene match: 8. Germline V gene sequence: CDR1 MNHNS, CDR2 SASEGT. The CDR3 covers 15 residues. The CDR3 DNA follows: TGTGCCAGCAGTGAAGCTTGGCGGGGGTTAGGTGAGCAGTTCTTC. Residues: CASSEAWRGLGEQFF.

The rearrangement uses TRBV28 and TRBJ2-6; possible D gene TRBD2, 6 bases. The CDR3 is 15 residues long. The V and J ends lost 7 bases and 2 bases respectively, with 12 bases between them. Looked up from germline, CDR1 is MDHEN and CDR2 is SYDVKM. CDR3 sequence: CASISPGAGANVLTF. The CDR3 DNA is TGTGCCAGCATATCTCCGGGGGCTGGGGCCAACGTCCTGACTTTC.

CDR3 coding DNA: TGTGCCCGGGAGGGGACGTCCTACGAGCAGTACTTC. Encoded protein: CAREGTSYEQYF. The gene calls are TRBV27 and TRBJ2-7; TRBD2 aligns across 8 bases. CDR3 length: 12 residues. The V gene's germline CDR1 is MNHEY and CDR2 SMNVEV (reference sequence). The V and J ends lost 11 bases and 1 base, in that order; junction bases with no gene match: 4.

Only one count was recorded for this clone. The CDR3 loop is CASSPPGTVYHANTGELFF. The CDR3 nucleotides read TGTGCCAGCAGCCCGCCTGGGACAGTATACCACGCGAACACCGGGGAGCTGTTTTTT. V gene TRBV9 combines with J gene TRBJ2-2; 7 bases are shared with TRBD1. The germline V gene has CDR1 SGDLS and CDR2 YYNGEE. V shed 4 bases and J 0 bases; nucleotides not matched to a gene: 15. The CDR3 is made up of 19 amino acids. Filled out from reference TRBV9 and TRBJ2-2, the complete variable domain reads DSGVTQTPKHLITATGQRVTLRCSPRSGDLSVYWYQQSLDQGLQFLIQYYNGEERAKGNILERFSAQQFPDLHSELNLSSLELGDSALYFCASSPPGTVYHANTGELFFGEGSRLTVL.

The CDR3 DNA follows: TGCGCCAGCAGCGACACCTTGAACACCGGGGAGCTGTTTTTT. Its translation is CASSDTLNTGELFF. This chain joins TRBV5-1 and TRBJ2-2, with no clear D. CDR3 size: 14 residues. Germline lookup yields CDR1 SGHRS and CDR2 YFSETQ. V lost 4 bases, J lost 1 base, and 8 bases lay in between.

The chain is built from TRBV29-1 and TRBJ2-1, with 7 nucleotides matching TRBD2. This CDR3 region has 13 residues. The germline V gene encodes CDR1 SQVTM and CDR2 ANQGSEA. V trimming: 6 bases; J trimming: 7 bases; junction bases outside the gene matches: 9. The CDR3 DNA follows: TGCAGCGTCCCGGAACACGGGAGGAATGAGCAGTTCTTC. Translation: CSVPEHGRNEQFF.

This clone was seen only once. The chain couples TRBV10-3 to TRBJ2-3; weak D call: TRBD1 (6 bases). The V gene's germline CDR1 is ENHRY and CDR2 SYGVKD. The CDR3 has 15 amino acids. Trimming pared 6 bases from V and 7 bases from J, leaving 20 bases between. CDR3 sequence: CAISPRDIAQNTQYF. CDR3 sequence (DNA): TGTGCCATCAGCCCTCGGGACATAGCACAGAATACGCAGTATTTT.